Following are 20 T cell receptor beta chains from one sample sequenced in a study of patients and donors after allogeneic stem cell transplantation. TCRdb itself ran the RT-PCR reads through MiXCR, one entry per CDR3 protein. Of over 130,000 distinct CDR3 sequences listed, over 35% are singletons. Source material: blood, either unsorted or a sorted T cell fraction (not recorded which). These receptor sequences come from a human donor who was either an allogeneic HSCT recipient or a stem cell or donor lymphocyte infusion donor (not recorded which). It is not recorded whose cells these are; they may come from a transplant donor.

The rearrangement uses TRBV5-1 and TRBJ1-6; D unresolved. The CDR3 has 16 residues. Germline assignment: CDR1 SGHRS and CDR2 YFSETQ. V lost 1 base, J lost 0 bases, and 8 bases lay in between. The CDR3 loop is CASSLKGSSYNSPLHF. Written as DNA, the CDR3 is TGCGCCAGCAGCTTGAAGGGAAGCTCCTATAATTCACCCCTCCACTTT.

The genes are TRBV9 and TRBJ2-3; D not certain. Germline V CDR1 and CDR2: SGDLS, YYNGEE. The V and J ends lost 0 bases and 2 bases respectively, with 10 bases between them. The CDR3 spans 15 residues. This CDR3 reads CASSVDGSFTDTQYF. For the CDR3, the DNA is TGTGCCAGCAGCGTAGACGGCTCGTTCACAGATACGCAGTATTTT.

The table lists this clonotype with a few counts. The chain is built from TRBV20-1 and TRBJ2-2; the match to TRBD2 covers 7 bases. Germline values: CDR1 DFQATT, CDR2 SNEGSKA (reference sequence). The length of the CDR3 is 13 residues. As DNA, the CDR3 is TGCGGGTTTCTAGCGGAGAACACCGGGGAGCTGTTTTTT. Its translation is CGFLAENTGELFF.

In this sample, this clonotype turned up many times. The junction shows a germline mismatch at one end, possibly a read error. The CDR3: CASSLGYEQYF. The CDR3 DNA follows: TGTGCCAGCAGCTTAGGCTACGAGCAGTACTTC. The chain links TRBV5-1 to TRBJ2-7, with unresolved D. The CDR3 sequence is 11 residues long. Germline V lookup: CDR1 SGHRS, CDR2 YFSETQ.

V gene TRBV9 combines with J gene TRBJ1-1; D call uncertain. V lost 1 base and J 5 bases, leaving 9 bases between the germline ends. The CDR3 has 13 amino acids. Per germline, CDR1 SGDLS and CDR2 YYNGEE. The CDR3 here is CASSVPDGTEAFF. CDR3 in DNA: TGTGCCAGCAGCGTACCGGACGGGACTGAAGCTTTCTTT. Drawing the rest from reference TRBV9 and TRBJ1-1, the complete variable domain is DSGVTQTPKHLITATGQRVTLRCSPRSGDLSVYWYQQSLDQGLQFLIQYYNGEERAKGNILERFSAQQFPDLHSELNLSSLELGDSALYFCASSVPDGTEAFFGQGTRLTVV.

This clonotype turned up a few times. This chain joins TRBV6-1 and TRBJ1-5; 9 bases are a match to TRBD1. The V gene end was trimmed by 0 bases and the J gene end by 7 bases; junction bases not matched to a gene: 7. This CDR3 has 16 residues. Germline V lookup: CDR1 MNHNS, CDR2 SASEGT. CDR3 amino acids: CASSEAGGQGWQPQHF. In DNA form, the CDR3 reads TGTGCCAGCAGTGAAGCAGGAGGACAGGGGTGGCAGCCCCAGCATTTT.

The chain couples TRBV20-1 to TRBJ2-3; 9 bases match TRBD2. Germline trimming cut 6 bases from V and 1 base from J; bases unmatched to any gene: 8. The V gene's germline CDR1 is DFQATT and CDR2 SNEGSKA (reference sequence). This CDR3 region has 15 residues. The CDR3 reads CSAAIIAGGTDTQYF. CDR3 in DNA: TGCAGTGCCGCGATAATAGCGGGGGGCACAGATACGCAGTATTTT.

This clonotype was found many times. The chain has TRBV12-3 or TRBV12-4 and TRBJ1-1; D uncertain. V dropped 3 bases and J dropped 6 bases, with 17 bases sitting between them. This CDR3 spans 15 amino acids. DNA of the CDR3: TGTGCCAGCAGTTTCAGGTCCGAGGGCCTTTCTGAAGCTTTCTTT. It translates to CASSFRSEGLSEAFF.

The gene calls are TRBV6-2 or TRBV6-3 and TRBJ2-5, with TRBD2 identical over 10 bases. The trim removed 0 bases at V and 4 bases at J, leaving 2 bases unmatched. The germline gives CDR1 MNHEY, CDR2 SVGEGT. The CDR3 has 15 residues. CDR3 nucleotides: TGTGCCAGCAGTTACTCGGCTAGCGGGAGAGAGACCCAGTACTTC. Residues: CASSYSASGRETQYF.

This clonotype has just a few counts. The rearrangement uses TRBV12-3 or TRBV12-4 and TRBJ1-6; 7 positions agree with TRBD1. Trimming removed 10 bases from V and 2 bases from J; junction bases left unmatched: 2. The CDR3 loop spans 13 amino acids. CDR3 in amino acids: CAIGTAYNSPLHF. CDR3 in DNA: TGTGCCATCGGGACAGCCTATAATTCACCCCTCCACTTT.

This clonotype was seen only a few times. The chain joins TRBV5-1 to TRBJ1-2; 8 nucleotides match TRBD1. Germline CDR1 reads SGHRS; CDR2 reads YFSETQ. The CDR3 consists of 15 residues. V lost 3 bases and J lost 4; bases outside the gene matches: 8. The CDR3 coding sequence is TGCGCCAGCAGCTCTGGACAGGGCCCGGCCTATGGCTACACCTTC. As protein: CASSSGQGPAYGYTF.

The CDR3 nucleotides read TGTGCCAGCAGCTCCTTGAGGGGGGATGGCTACACCTTC. This translates into CASSSLRGDGYTF. The J gene is TRBJ1-2, the V gene TRBV13, with D perhaps matching TRBD1 (6 bases). V lost 4 bases and J 6 bases, leaving 12 bases between the germline ends. From germline, CDR1 is PRHDT and CDR2 FYEKMQ (reference sequence). This CDR3 is 13 amino acids long.

V gene TRBV29-1 combines with J gene TRBJ2-5; D gene uncertain. This CDR3 spans 11 amino acids. The V end lost 0 bases, the J end lost 5 bases, and 4 bases lay between the germline ends. CDR1 is SQVTM and CDR2 is ANQGSEA in the germline V gene. The chain's CDR3 is CSVEERETQYF. CDR3 DNA: TGCAGCGTTGAAGAGAGGGAGACCCAGTACTTC.

In this sample, this clonotype turned up a few times. CDR3: CASSPAADNYGYTF. DNA of the CDR3: TGTGCCAGCAGCCCGGCAGCTGATAACTATGGCTACACCTTC. V usage is TRBV9 and J usage is TRBJ1-2; D remains ambiguous. Trimming removed 4 bases from V and 1 base from J, with 11 bases in between. The length of the CDR3 is 14 residues. Germline V gene lookup returns CDR1 SGDLS and CDR2 YYNGEE.

The CDR3 sequence is CASSLAWFGTSPNEQFF. The CDR3 bases are TGTGCCAGCAGCTTAGCGTGGTTTGGGACTAGCCCCAATGAGCAGTTCTTC. V and J are TRBV7-8 and TRBJ2-1; 9 nucleotides agree with TRBD2. CDR1 and CDR2 (germline): SGHVS, FQNEAQ. The CDR3 contains 17 residues. J gave up 6 bases and V 0 bases, and 9 bases lay outside the gene matches.

This clonotype came up a few times. V gene TRBV2 combines with J gene TRBJ2-2, with unresolved D. V was cut by 6 bases and J by 4 bases, with 9 bases left in between. The length of the CDR3 is 13 residues. The V gene's germline CDR1 is SNHLY and CDR2 FYNNEI. This chain's CDR3 is CASRLQGTGELFF. CDR3 nucleotides: TGTGCCAGCAGACTACAAGGCACCGGGGAGCTGTTTTTT.

CDR3 residues: CTYRRGDTEAFF. In nucleotides, the CDR3 is TGCACCTACCGAAGGGGAGACACTGAAGCTTTCTTT. The rearrangement links TRBV20-1 to TRBJ1-1; tentative D call: TRBD1 (5 bases). The CDR3 loop spans 12 amino acids. Germline CDR1 and CDR2: DFQATT and SNEGSKA (reference sequence).

The gene calls are TRBV6-2 or TRBV6-3 and TRBJ1-5; D gene ambiguous. Per germline, CDR1 MNHEY and CDR2 SVGEGT. The CDR3 is 14 residues long. The germline V and J ends were trimmed by 10 bases and 3 bases, with 16 bases remaining between them. The CDR3 reads CATTELLPNQPQHF. The CDR3 bases are TGTGCCACCACGGAACTTCTACCCAATCAGCCCCAGCATTTT.

This clonotype was seen only a few times. The chain employs TRBV6-2 or TRBV6-3 and TRBJ2-5, with D maybe TRBD1 (6 bases). The CDR3 consists of 15 residues. Germline V gene lookup returns CDR1 MNHEY and CDR2 SVGEGT. Between the trimmed V and J ends, which lost 5 bases and 6 bases, there was a span of 19 bases. CDR3 region: CASSQQGVRIQTQYF. The CDR3 DNA reads as TGTGCCAGCAGTCAACAGGGAGTCAGGATACAGACCCAGTACTTC.

This clonotype was seen a handful of times. The chain joins TRBV11-2 to TRBJ2-2; D gene unclear. The CDR3 totals 16 residues. Germline CDR1 is SGHAT and CDR2 is FQNNGV. Trimming shortened V by 3 bases and J by 7 bases, and 18 bases separated the two germline ends. CDR3 in DNA: TGTGCCAGCAGCTTCTTCGTCCTATTGGAAGGCGGGGAGCTGTTTTTT. This translates into CASSFFVLLEGGELFF.